This is a list of T cell receptor beta chains from one sample in a study of blood T cell repertoires in COVID-19. TCRdb's table, derived via immunoSEQ multiplex PCR, lists solely in-frame clones and lacks some. This sample has over 45,000 clones, with around 76% found just once. The sequenced sample was peripheral blood. These receptors were collected from a man aged 50-59 years with active or convalescent COVID-19. Both conserved end residues are part of each CDR3. Each record gives: clone size, V gene, D gene, J gene, CDR3 DNA, CDR3 protein. The D gene is left open where the match is weak. The size entry is marked missing in some rows and otherwise reads once, few, many or a size class.

.,TRBV14,TRBD1,TRBJ2-5,TGTGCCAGCAGCCGAGACAGGGGGAGTGAGACCCAGTACTTC,CASSRDRGSETQYF
.,TRBV6-5,.,TRBJ1-1,TGTGCCAGCAGTTACTCGGTTTGGGGGCAAGGGACTGAAGCTTTCTTT,CASSYSVWGQGTEAFF
.,TRBV7-8,.,TRBJ1-3,TGTGCCAGCAGCTCGACGGCAGGGCTTCAAGGCGGGGTCAAGTTT,CASSSTAGLQGGVKF
.,TRBV3-1/TRBV3-2,.,TRBJ2-1,TGTGCCAGCAGCCGTGCGGCGGGGGCGTACAATGAGCAGTTCTTC,CASSRAAGAYNEQFF
.,TRBV9,TRBD2,TRBJ2-1,TGTGCCAGCAGCATCCCAGCACTAGCGGGAGGGCCCTACAATGAGCAGTTCTTC,CASSIPALAGGPYNEQFF
.,TRBV7-8,TRBD2,TRBJ2-3,TGTGCCAGCAGCTTAGCGGGAGGGCCATCTGATACGCAGTATTTT,CASSLAGGPSDTQYF
.,TRBV7-9,TRBD2,TRBJ2-1,TGTGCCAGCAGCTTCATAAGCGGGGTTTCCTACAATGAGCAGTTCTTC,CASSFISGVSYNEQFF
.,TRBV6-4,.,TRBJ2-3,TGTGCCAGCAGTCAAGCGGGTGTTAGCACAGATACGCAGTATTTT,CASSQAGVSTDTQYF
.,TRBV19,TRBD1,TRBJ1-5,TGTGCCAGTAATGACAGGGAGTTTTCCCCCCAGCATTTT,CASNDREFSPQHF
.,TRBV3-1/TRBV3-2,.,TRBJ2-4,TGTGCCAGCAGCCAAGCAGGGGTACCCAAAAACATTCAGTACTTC,CASSQAGVPKNIQYF
few,TRBV6-5,.,TRBJ2-7,TGTGCCAGCAGTTACTCAGCGTGGGAGCACGAGCAGTACTTC,CASSYSAWEHEQYF
few,TRBV7-2,.,TRBJ2-7,TGTGCCAGCAGCTTAGGAGGGAGTCGGCACGAGCAGTACTTC,CASSLGGSRHEQYF
.,TRBV18,.,TRBJ1-1,TGTGCCAGCTCACCCCAGAGGGCGGGGAACACTGAAGCTTTCTTT,CASSPQRAGNTEAFF
once,TRBV29-1,.,TRBJ2-1,TGCAGCGTTGAGTTGGGGAGTGGATTTCTCGGTGAGCAGTTCTTC,CSVELGSGFLGEQFF
.,TRBV19,.,TRBJ2-1,.,CASTSETEQFF
.,TRBV9,TRBD1,TRBJ1-6,TGTGCCAGCAGCGTAGGGACAGGGGGCTACTATAATTCACCCCTCCACTTT,CASSVGTGGYYNSPLHF
few,TRBV7-2,TRBD1,TRBJ1-5,TGTGCCAGCAGCTTAGTTCTAGGGACAGGTAGCAATCAGCCCCAGCATTTT,CASSLVLGTGSNQPQHF
.,TRBV6-6,.,TRBJ1-6,TGTGCCAGCAGTTACACGGACAGCCTCGAATCACCCCTCCACTTT,CASSYTDSLESPLHF
.,TRBV11-1,TRBD1,TRBJ1-2,TGTGCCAGCAGCCACACTGACAGGGACGGCTACACCTTC,CASSHTDRDGYTF
once,TRBV6-1,TRBD1,TRBJ2-7,TGTGCCAGCAGTGAAATGGCACAGGGGGCCATCTACGAGCAGTACTTC,CASSEMAQGAIYEQYF
.,TRBV3-1/TRBV3-2,.,TRBJ1-3,TGTGCCAGCAGGAACTTAGCTTCTGGAAACACCATATATTTT,CASRNLASGNTIYF
.,TRBV6-6,.,TRBJ2-7,TGTGCCAGCAGTCCGACGGGATCCTACGAGCAGTACTTC,CASSPTGSYEQYF
.,TRBV25-1,.,TRBJ1-5,TGTGCCAGCAGTGGTCCGGGAATGAGCAATCAGCCCCAGCATTTT,CASSGPGMSNQPQHF
.,TRBV3-1/TRBV3-2,.,TRBJ2-1,TGTGCCAGCAGTGGGGGCCCGTACAATGAGCAGTTCTTC,CASSGGPYNEQFF
.,TRBV7-6,.,TRBJ2-2,TGTGCCAGCAGCACCAGGGTGAACACCGGGGAGCTGTTTTTT,CASSTRVNTGELFF
.,TRBV19,.,TRBJ1-1,TGTGCCAGTATATTCGACAGCCGCACTGAAGCTTTCTTT,CASIFDSRTEAFF
.,TRBV5-4,TRBD2,TRBJ2-1,TGTGCCAGCAGTCCACCGGGACTAGCGGAAAGCTCCTACAATGAGCAGTTCTTC,CASSPPGLAESSYNEQFF
.,TRBV14,.,TRBJ1-2,TGTGCCAGCAGCCAACGGTTGTCCTATGGCTACACCTTC,CASSQRLSYGYTF
.,TRBV20-1,TRBD2,TRBJ2-7,TGCAGTGCTAGTAAGCGGGAGGGCTTCTCCTACGAGCAGTACTTC,CSASKREGFSYEQYF
.,TRBV9,.,TRBJ2-1,TGTGCCAGCAGCGGAAGGGCGGGGACCTACAATGAGCAGTTCTTC,CASSGRAGTYNEQFF
.,TRBV19,.,TRBJ2-1,TGTGCCAGTACACAGAGCAGCTCCTACAATGAGCAGTTCTTC,CASTQSSSYNEQFF
.,TRBV19,.,TRBJ2-2,TGTGCCAGTAGTATTATGAACACCGGGGAGCTGTTTTTT,CASSIMNTGELFF
.,TRBV19,TRBD2,TRBJ2-3,TGTGCCAGTAGTATAATAGCGGGCCCGTCCACAGATACGCAGTATTTT,CASSIIAGPSTDTQYF
.,TRBV2,.,TRBJ1-5,TGTGCCAGCAGTGTGGACAGATATAGCAATCAGCCCCAGCATTTT,CASSVDRYSNQPQHF
.,TRBV7-6,TRBD2,TRBJ2-5,TGTGCCAGCAGCTGGACGACTAGCGGGGGGAGGGAGACCCAGTACTTC,CASSWTTSGGRETQYF
.,TRBV6-6,TRBD1,TRBJ2-2,TGTGCCAGTAAGGACAGGGACACCGGGGAGCTGTTTTTT,CASKDRDTGELFF
.,TRBV15,TRBD1,TRBJ2-7,TGTGCCACCAGCGGAAGACAGGGGCCCTACGAGCAGTACTTC,CATSGRQGPYEQYF
.,TRBV6-6,TRBD1,TRBJ2-2,TGTGCCAGCAGTTACGGGACAGGGGTTTGGCCCGGGGAGCTGTTTTTT,CASSYGTGVWPGELFF
.,TRBV7-2,.,TRBJ1-1,TGTGCCAGCAGCTTCCGGGGTCCTGAAGCTTTCTTT,CASSFRGPEAFF
once,TRBV7-2,TRBD2,TRBJ2-7,TGTGCCAGCAGCTTAGCTACTAGCGGGAGCTCCTTTTCCTACGAGCAGTACTTC,CASSLATSGSSFSYEQYF
.,TRBV6-1,.,TRBJ1-6,TGTGCCAGCAGTGAATACAGGACAGCTTATTTAGGTTCACCCCTCCACTTT,CASSEYRTAYLGSPLHF
.,TRBV13,.,TRBJ1-3,TGTGCCAGCAGCGCCAGGACTGCTGGAAACACCATATATTTT,CASSARTAGNTIYF
.,TRBV9,TRBD2,TRBJ2-4,TGTGCCAGCAGCCCGAGCGGGGACTACGAAAACATTCAGTACTTC,CASSPSGDYENIQYF
.,TRBV6-6,.,TRBJ2-7,TGTGCCAGCAGTCTCTTCTACGAGCAGTACTTC,CASSLFYEQYF
.,TRBV19,.,TRBJ1-5,TGTGCCAGTAGTATGTCCGGGGGGAATCAGCCCCAGCATTTT,CASSMSGGNQPQHF
.,TRBV23-1,.,TRBJ2-5,TGCGCCAGCAGTCAATCGCCCCGGGGGTCCGCTTGGGAGACCCAGTACTTC,CASSQSPRGSAWETQYF
.,TRBV7-3,.,TRBJ2-5,TGTGCCAGCAGCCCCCCGGGTGAGGGGGTCCAAGAGACCCAGTACTTC,CASSPPGEGVQETQYF
.,TRBV11-2,TRBD2,TRBJ2-3,TGTGCCAGCAGCCGAACTCTAGCGGGAGGTACAGATACGCAGTATTTT,CASSRTLAGGTDTQYF
.,TRBV6-5,TRBD1,TRBJ2-7,TGTGCCAGCAGTTACTCAGGACAGGGAACCTACGAGCAGTACTTC,CASSYSGQGTYEQYF
.,TRBV10-3,TRBD2,TRBJ2-1,TGTGCCATCGTGGGGACTAGCGGGGGTGAGCAGTTCTTC,CAIVGTSGGEQFF
few,TRBV5-5,TRBD2,TRBJ2-7,TGTGCCAGCAGCTTGGCGGGGGGATCCTACGAGCAGTACTTC,CASSLAGGSYEQYF
few,TRBV3-1/TRBV3-2,.,TRBJ2-2,TGTGCCAGCAGCCTTGTATCCGGGTGGAACACCGGGGAGCTGTTTTTT,CASSLVSGWNTGELFF
few,TRBV4-2,.,TRBJ1-3,TGTGCCAGCAGCCAAGATCTGGGAAACACCATATATTTT,CASSQDLGNTIYF
.,TRBV12-3/TRBV12-4,.,TRBJ2-2,TGTGCCAGCAGTTATACAGGGACCGGGGAGCTGTTTTTT,CASSYTGTGELFF
.,TRBV11-2,.,TRBJ2-7,TGTGCCAGCAGCTTCGGCCAGGGGTTCGAGCAGTACTTC,CASSFGQGFEQYF